What follows describes a single T cell receptor beta chain. Its antigen is not yet known. Base qualities are not provided; no much larger clone lies one nucleotide away. TCRbeta CDR3 regions were amplified from genomic DNA using the immunoSEQ Assay, a bias-controlled multiplex PCR. The authors processed their data as follows. Within the assay, amplification of reference gene primers was used to estimate how many nucleated cells each sample contained. To quantify the absolute abundance of each unique TCRbeta CDR3 rearrangement, sequence reads were collapsed and filtered. For each sample, productive Simpson clonality was calculated as the square root of Simpson's diversity index over productive rearrangements. TCRdb retrieved this table from immuneACCESS and kept in-frame rearrangements only. Not all clones are present; in checked studies, unresolved V genes account for under half, and no reason is known for the remainder. For V, J and clone size, that table is used; D and trimming come from the DNA. This sample gives around 150,000 clones in total; 80% of them show up just once. The ten largest clones capture around 3.7% of the sample.

The V end loses 4 bases and the J end loses 5 bases, and a stretch of 21 bases separates them. There are 16 amino acids in the CDR3, from cysteine to phenylalanine inclusive. Kept here is only the CDR3 DNA, which spans 48 bases and is read in frame from base 1. In the germline V gene, CDR1 corresponds to SNHLY and CDR2 to FYNNEI. This record comes from a study of blood T cell repertoires in COVID-19 (dated by TCRdb to about 2020). Notes on the research overall: The collaborator samples originated in the United States, Italy and Spain and spanned the acute and convalescent phases of COVID-19. The material from the prospective study consisted of cDNA or gDNA derived from T cells, B-cell-depleted T cells, or PBMCs. The dataset comprised deeply sampled blood TCRbeta repertoires from subjects exposed to, actively infected with, or recovered from COVID-19. The repertoires were released in a freely available public database meant as a resource for research on the immune response to SARS-CoV-2. Samples came from the ongoing ImmuneRACE study (first 160 participants) plus 1,254 subjects from 6 global collaborators. A de-identified subject ID, COVID-19 status, age in years and sex were almost always included in the sample metadata. HLA class I and class II types, where available, came from metadata supplied by the sample provider rather than from assay-based typing.

Enrolling through a virtual design, the prospective study's participants ranged in age from roughly 18 to 95 years and lived across 20 to 30 United States geographic areas. In the prospective study, cohorts were assigned on the basis of participant-reported clinical history obtained from a screening survey and a study questionnaire. For ImmuneRACE Cohort 3, a participant was defined as recovered based on two consecutive negative NP/OP PCR tests, clearance by a healthcare professional, or resolution of symptoms. Mobile phlebotomists in the prospective study collected whole blood, serum and a nasopharyngeal or oropharyngeal swab from every participant. Participants in the prospective study had the option to provide additional blood draws and questionnaires over a 2-month period. Before DNA extraction, blood samples from the prospective study were shipped at room temperature or frozen. Study-wide conclusions, independent of this receptor: The amount of clinical and demographic metadata varied by source and participant and was provided uncurated.

The sequence joins TRBV2 to TRBJ2-7, with TRBD2 tentatively as D gene (6 bases match). The sequenced sample was PBMCs or T cells enriched from blood (not recorded which). The receptor was derived from a woman aged 55-69 years who had recovered from COVID-19. The DNA sequence follows: TGTGCCAGCAGTGGAGGGCATCTGGGAGGTTTGGACGAGCAGTACTTC. Its translation is CASSGGHLGGLDEQYF.